This passage covers 18 T cell receptor beta chains from one sample sequenced in a study of cytomegalovirus exposure and HLA in healthy donors. This PCR relied on a set of 60 Vbeta primers and 13 Jbeta primers. Produced via immunoSEQ multiplex PCR; TCRdb's table is partial and in-frame only. This specimen shows some 72,000 clones; the ten leading clones hold about 0.76%. Sequencing input: PBMCs. The receptors derive from a boy younger than 18 in good health and CMV-seronegative.

The rearrangement links TRBV6-1 to TRBJ2-5, with 9 bases lining up with TRBD2. CDR1 and CDR2 (germline): MNHNS, SASEGT. The CDR3 runs 13 residues. Losses at the gene ends were 6 bases for V and 5 bases for J; bases not matched to a gene: 4. The CDR3 loop reads CASRGLAYETQYF. CDR3 bases: TGTGCCAGCAGAGGACTAGCGTACGAGACCCAGTACTTC.

With regard to this clone: Compared with germline, one end of the junction differs, possibly owing to a read error. The V and J genes are TRBV30 and TRBJ1-2, with D unresolved. From germline, CDR1 is GTSNPN and CDR2 SVGIG (reference sequence). CDR3 length equals 13 residues. The CDR3 DNA is TGTGCCCGGAGTGCAAAGCCACCCTTGGGCTACACCTTC. Translating gives CARSAKPPLGYTF.

The chain combines TRBV6-1 with TRBJ2-5, with TRBD2 identical over 10 bases. The CDR3 has 15 residues. The V segment lost 2 bases and the J segment 11 bases; nucleotides outside the gene matches: 11. Germline CDR1 and CDR2: MNHNS and SASEGT. The CDR3 loop reads CASSESVAGGHAQYF. Here the CDR3 DNA reads TGTGCCAGCAGTGAATCGGTAGCGGGGGGCCACGCTCAGTACTTC.

The rearrangement links TRBV7-9 to TRBJ2-5; D not resolved. The V gene lost 3 bases and the J gene lost 4 bases, with 6 bases spanning the gap. Per the germline V gene, CDR1 is SEHNR and CDR2 is FQNEAQ (reference sequence). The CDR3 runs 12 residues. CDR3 in amino acids: CASSFVSETQYF. The CDR3 DNA is TGTGCCAGCAGCTTTGTATCAGAGACCCAGTACTTC.

The chain links TRBV15 to TRBJ2-5, with 7 bases that match TRBD2. V lost 0 bases to trimming and J lost 5 bases; unmatched junction nucleotides: 3. Germline V gene sequence: CDR1 LNHNV, CDR2 YYDKDF (reference sequence). The CDR3 is 14 residues long. The CDR3 DNA reads TGTGCCACCAGCAGAGATGTGGGGGGGGAGACCCAGTACTTC. Translating it yields CATSRDVGGETQYF.

The genes are TRBV5-1 and TRBJ2-7; D perhaps matches TRBD1 (5 bases). Germline V CDR1 and CDR2: SGHRS, YFSETQ. This CDR3 is built from 13 residues. Trimming stripped 4 bases from V and 3 bases from J, with 11 bases between. CDR3 nucleotide sequence: TGCGCCAGCAGCACCGGACAAAGCTACGAGCAGTACTTC. This gives the protein CASSTGQSYEQYF.

The DNA of the CDR3 is TGTGCCATCAGAGTAGGACAGGGGTCCTACAATGAGCAGTTCTTC. Its protein is CAIRVGQGSYNEQFF. This chain connects TRBV10-3 to TRBJ2-1; 9 nucleotides line up with TRBD1. The trim removed 6 bases at V and 1 base at J, leaving 4 bases unmatched. CDR1 and CDR2 from the germline V gene are ENHRY and SYGVKD. The CDR3 consists of 15 residues.

The V call is TRBV2, the J call TRBJ2-1; 8 nucleotides agree with TRBD1. Germline V gene sequence: CDR1 SNHLY, CDR2 FYNNEI. V shed 5 bases and J 6 bases; nucleotides not matched to a gene: 21. The CDR3 totals 19 residues. The chain's CDR3 is CASSRTGTGASDRGNEQFF. The DNA for the CDR3 is TGTGCCAGCAGTCGCACCGGGACAGGCGCCTCCGATCGGGGCAATGAGCAGTTCTTC.

The CDR3 nucleotides read TGTGCCAGCAGCGTGGGGGACAGGTTGAACACTGAAGCTTTCTTT. Amino acids: CASSVGDRLNTEAFF. The V gene is TRBV9, the J gene TRBJ1-1, with 8 bases that match TRBD1. The CDR3 is 15 amino acids. From germline, CDR1 is SGDLS and CDR2 YYNGEE. V lost 2 bases to trimming and J lost 0 bases; unmatched junction nucleotides: 3.

The CDR3 protein is CSVTGVNTEAFF. The CDR3 DNA is TGCAGCGTTACAGGGGTGAACACTGAAGCTTTCTTT. The chain recombines TRBV29-1 with TRBJ1-1, with 7 bases lining up with TRBD1. From germline, CDR1 is SQVTM and CDR2 ANQGSEA. The CDR3 runs to 12 residues. With 5 bases clipped from V and 0 bases from J, the junction kept 0 bases outside the gene matches.

This chain links TRBV5-1 with TRBJ1-2; 10 bases are a match to TRBD1. The trim removed 4 bases at V and 4 bases at J, leaving 7 bases unmatched. This CDR3 contains 15 residues. Germline assignment: CDR1 SGHRS and CDR2 YFSETQ. The CDR3 loop is CASSPGTGVPYGYTF. CDR3 nucleotide sequence: TGCGCCAGCAGCCCGGGGACAGGGGTGCCCTATGGCTACACCTTC.

The genes are TRBV18 and TRBJ2-1; possibly TRBD2 for D (6 bases). Germline loops: CDR1 KGHSH, CDR2 LQKENI. The CDR3 runs to 16 residues. Trimming cost V 4 bases and J 5 bases, with 18 bases left between them. The DNA of the CDR3 is TGTGCCAGCTCACAGATTAGACTAGGGGATAACAATGAGCAGTTCTTC. Its translation is CASSQIRLGDNNEQFF.

This chain links TRBV10-3 with TRBJ2-7; D uncertain. Germline V lookup: CDR1 ENHRY, CDR2 SYGVKD. The CDR3 loop spans 12 amino acids. Trimming left V 8 bases short and J 7 bases short, with 15 bases between. The CDR3, as DNA: TGTGCCATCGCCGCGCCTACGATGGAGCAGTACTTC. Its protein product is CAIAAPTMEQYF.

The CDR3 loop reads CASSRTPQGDYGYTF. In nucleotides, the CDR3 is TGCGCCAGCAGCAGGACTCCACAGGGGGACTATGGCTACACCTTC. This sequence joins TRBV5-1 and TRBJ1-2, with TRBD1 matching over 8 bases. Germline V gene lookup returns CDR1 SGHRS and CDR2 YFSETQ. V was clipped by 4 bases and J by 3 bases; unmatched bases: 8. This CDR3 is built from 15 residues.

The J gene is TRBJ2-1, the V gene TRBV5-1, with 11 positions matching TRBD2. CDR1 and CDR2 from the germline V gene are SGHRS and YFSETQ. The CDR3 contains 17 residues. Unmatched junction bases numbered 7, after V lost 0 bases and J lost 5 bases. Here the CDR3 reads CASSLGLAGKGDNEQFF. CDR3 sequence (DNA): TGCGCCAGCAGCTTGGGACTAGCGGGAAAGGGTGACAATGAGCAGTTCTTC.

The chain joins TRBV5-6 to TRBJ1-2, with D uncertain. This CDR3 has 12 amino acids. CDR1 and CDR2 (germline): SGHDT, YYEEEE. The ends were cut back, 4 bases at V and 3 bases at J, with 7 bases in the middle. The CDR3 nucleotides read TGTGCCAGCAGCCCCGGAGACTATGGCTACACCTTC. Its protein product is CASSPGDYGYTF.

The genes are TRBV30 and TRBJ1-5; D perhaps matches TRBD1 (6 bases). CDR3 length equals 15 residues. Germline CDR1 is GTSNPN and CDR2 is SVGIG (reference sequence). Trimming removed 0 bases from V and 6 bases from J, with 15 bases in between. CDR3 sequence: CAWSVVGARGQPQHF. The CDR3 DNA reads TGTGCCTGGAGTGTAGTGGGGGCGCGAGGTCAGCCCCAGCATTTT.

CDR3: CASSPTTDAGGYTF. CDR3 in DNA: TGCGCCAGCAGCCCTACGACAGATGCAGGTGGCTACACCTTC. The chain joins TRBV4-1 to TRBJ1-2, with D possibly TRBD1 on 5 matching bases. The V and J ends lost 4 bases and 7 bases respectively, with 16 bases between them. The CDR3 has 14 amino acids. CDR1 is MGHRA, CDR2 YSYEKL, per germline.